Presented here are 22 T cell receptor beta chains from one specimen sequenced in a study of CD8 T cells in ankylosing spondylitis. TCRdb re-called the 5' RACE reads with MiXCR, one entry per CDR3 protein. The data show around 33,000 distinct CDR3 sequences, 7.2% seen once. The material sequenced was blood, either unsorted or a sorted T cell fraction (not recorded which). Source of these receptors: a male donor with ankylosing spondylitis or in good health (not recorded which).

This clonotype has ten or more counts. The CDR3 DNA is TGTGCCAGCAGCCCGGGACTAGCGGACCACGAGCAGTACTTC. It specifies CASSPGLADHEQYF. This chain uses TRBV13 with TRBJ2-7; 11 positions agree with TRBD2. The length of the CDR3 is 14 residues. From germline, CDR1 is PRHDT and CDR2 FYEKMQ (reference sequence). The ends lost 5 bases at V and 5 bases at J; junction bases unmatched: 5. Based on the CDR3 plus reference TRBV13 and TRBJ2-7, the full variable domain is AAGVIQSPRHLIKEKRETATLKCYPIPRHDTVYWYQQGPGQDPQFLISFYEKMQSDKGSIPDRFSAQQFSDYHSELNMSSLELGDSALYFCASSPGLADHEQYFGPGTRLTVT.

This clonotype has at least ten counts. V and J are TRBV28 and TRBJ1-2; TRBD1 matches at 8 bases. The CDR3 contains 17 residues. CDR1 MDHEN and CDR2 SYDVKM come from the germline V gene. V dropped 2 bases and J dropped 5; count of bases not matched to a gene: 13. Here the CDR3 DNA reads TGTGCCAGCAGTTTACTAGCGGCCGGGACAGGACTTTATGGCTACACCTTC. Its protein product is CASSLLAAGTGLYGYTF.

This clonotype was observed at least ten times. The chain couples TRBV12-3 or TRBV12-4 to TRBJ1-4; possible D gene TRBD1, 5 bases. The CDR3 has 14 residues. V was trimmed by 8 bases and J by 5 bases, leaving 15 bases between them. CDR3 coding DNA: TGTGCCAGCTTACGGACATCCGGAAATGAAAAACTGTTTTTT. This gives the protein CASLRTSGNEKLFF.

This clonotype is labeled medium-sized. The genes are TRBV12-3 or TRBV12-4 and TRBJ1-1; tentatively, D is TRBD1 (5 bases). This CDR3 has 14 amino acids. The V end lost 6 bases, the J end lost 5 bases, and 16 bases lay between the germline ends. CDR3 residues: CASSAVGGGTEAFF. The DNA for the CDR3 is TGTGCCAGCAGCGCCGTGGGGGGAGGTACTGAAGCTTTCTTT.

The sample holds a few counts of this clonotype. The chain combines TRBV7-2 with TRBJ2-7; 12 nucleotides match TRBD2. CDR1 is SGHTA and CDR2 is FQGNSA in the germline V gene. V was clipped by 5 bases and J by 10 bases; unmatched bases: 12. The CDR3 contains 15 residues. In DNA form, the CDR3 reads TGTGCCAGCAGCCGCCCGGCGACTAGCGGGAGCGAACAGTACTTC. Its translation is CASSRPATSGSEQYF. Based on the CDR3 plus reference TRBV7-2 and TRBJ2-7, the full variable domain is GAGVSQSPSNKVTEKGKDVELRCDPISGHTALYWYRQSLGQGLEFLIYFQGNSAPDKSGLPSDRFSAERTGGSVSTLTIQRTQQEDSAVYLCASSRPATSGSEQYFGPGTRLTVT.

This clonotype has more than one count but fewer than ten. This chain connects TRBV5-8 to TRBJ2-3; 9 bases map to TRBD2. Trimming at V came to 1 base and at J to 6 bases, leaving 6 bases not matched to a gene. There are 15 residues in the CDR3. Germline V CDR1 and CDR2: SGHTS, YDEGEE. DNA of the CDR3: TGTGCCAGCAGCTTGAGCCTAGCGGGATCCGATACGCAGTATTTT. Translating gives CASSLSLAGSDTQYF.

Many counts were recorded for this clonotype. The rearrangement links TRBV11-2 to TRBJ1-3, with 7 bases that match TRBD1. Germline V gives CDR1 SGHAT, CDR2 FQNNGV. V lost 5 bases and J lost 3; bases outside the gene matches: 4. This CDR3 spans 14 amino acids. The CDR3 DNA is TGTGCCAGCAGCGGTGGACAGGTTGGAAACACCATATATTTT. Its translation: CASSGGQVGNTIYF.

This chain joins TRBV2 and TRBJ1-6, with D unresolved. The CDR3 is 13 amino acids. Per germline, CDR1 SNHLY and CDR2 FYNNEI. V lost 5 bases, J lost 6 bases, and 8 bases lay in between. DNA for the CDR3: TGTGCCAGCAGTCCCGGGGTTAATTCACCCCTCCACTTT. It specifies CASSPGVNSPLHF. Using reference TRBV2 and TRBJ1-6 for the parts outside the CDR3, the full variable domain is EPEVTQTPSHQVTQMGQEVILRCVPISNHLYFYWYRQILGQKVEFLVSFYNNEISEKSEIFDDQFSVERPDGSNFTLKIRSTKLEDSAMYFCASSPGVNSPLHFGNGTRLTVT.

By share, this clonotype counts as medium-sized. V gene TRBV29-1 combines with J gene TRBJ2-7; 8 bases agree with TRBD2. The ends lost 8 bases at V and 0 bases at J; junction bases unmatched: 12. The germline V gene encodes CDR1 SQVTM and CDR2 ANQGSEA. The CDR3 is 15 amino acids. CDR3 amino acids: CSILKLAESSYEQYF. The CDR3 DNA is TGCAGCATACTTAAACTAGCGGAGAGCTCCTACGAGCAGTACTTC.

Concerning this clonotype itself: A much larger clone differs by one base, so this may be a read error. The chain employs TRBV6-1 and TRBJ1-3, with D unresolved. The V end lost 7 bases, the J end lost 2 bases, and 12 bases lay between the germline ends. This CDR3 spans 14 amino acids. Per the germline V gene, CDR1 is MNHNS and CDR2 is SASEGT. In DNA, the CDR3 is TGTGCCAGCACCAGCCTTGGGGCTGGAAACACCATATATTTT. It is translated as CASTSLGAGNTIYF.

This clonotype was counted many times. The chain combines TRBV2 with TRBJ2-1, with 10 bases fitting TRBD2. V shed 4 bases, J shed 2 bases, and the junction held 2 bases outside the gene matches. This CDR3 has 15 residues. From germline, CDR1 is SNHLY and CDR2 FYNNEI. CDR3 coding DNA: TGTGCCAGCAGTGGTACTAGCGGGACCTACAATGAGCAGTTCTTC. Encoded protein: CASSGTSGTYNEQFF.

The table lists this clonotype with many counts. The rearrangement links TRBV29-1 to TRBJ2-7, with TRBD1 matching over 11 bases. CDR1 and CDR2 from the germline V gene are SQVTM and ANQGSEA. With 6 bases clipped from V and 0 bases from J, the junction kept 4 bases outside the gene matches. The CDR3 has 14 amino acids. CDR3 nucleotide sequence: TGCAGCGTGTCCGGGACAGGGGGCTCCTACGAGCAGTACTTC. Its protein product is CSVSGTGGSYEQYF.

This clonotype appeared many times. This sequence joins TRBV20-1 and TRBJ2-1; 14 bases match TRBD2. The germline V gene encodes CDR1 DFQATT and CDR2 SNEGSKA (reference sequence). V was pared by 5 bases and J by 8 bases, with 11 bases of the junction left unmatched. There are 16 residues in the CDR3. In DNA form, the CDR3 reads TGCAGTGCTGGGACCCCGGGACTAGCGGGAGAAGATGAGCAGTTCTTC. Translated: CSAGTPGLAGEDEQFF.

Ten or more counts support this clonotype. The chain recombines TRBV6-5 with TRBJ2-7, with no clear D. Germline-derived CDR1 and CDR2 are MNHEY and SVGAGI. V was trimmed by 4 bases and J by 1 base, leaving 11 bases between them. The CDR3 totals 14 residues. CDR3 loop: CASSSDLWSYEQYF. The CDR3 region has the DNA TGTGCCAGCAGTTCCGACCTGTGGTCCTACGAGCAGTACTTC.

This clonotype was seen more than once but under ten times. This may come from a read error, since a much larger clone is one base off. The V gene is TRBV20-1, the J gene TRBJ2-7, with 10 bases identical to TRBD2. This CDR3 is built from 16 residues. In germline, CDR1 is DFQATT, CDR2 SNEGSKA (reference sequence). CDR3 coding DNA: TGCTGTACTAGACCCGGGACTAGCGTCCTCTCCTACGAGCAGTACTTC. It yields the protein CCTRPGTSVLSYEQYF.

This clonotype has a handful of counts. The CDR3 sequence is CASASGRWVEVWTDTQYF. CDR3 DNA: TGTGCCAGCGCGTCGGGCCGGTGGGTGGAGGTATGGACAGATACGCAGTATTTT. The genes are TRBV11-2 and TRBJ2-3; weak D call: TRBD2 (5 bases). V was trimmed by 8 bases and J by 3 bases, leaving 27 bases between them. Germline values: CDR1 SGHAT, CDR2 FQNNGV. This CDR3 region has 18 residues.

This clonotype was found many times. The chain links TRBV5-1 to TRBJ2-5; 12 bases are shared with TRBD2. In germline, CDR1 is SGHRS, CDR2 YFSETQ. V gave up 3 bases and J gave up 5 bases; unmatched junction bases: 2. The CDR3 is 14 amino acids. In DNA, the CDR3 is TGCGCCAGCAGCTCCGGGACTAGCGGGGAGACCCAGTACTTC. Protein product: CASSSGTSGETQYF. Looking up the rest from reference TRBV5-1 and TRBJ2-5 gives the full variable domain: KAGVTQTPRYLIKTRGQQVTLSCSPISGHRSVSWYQQTPGQGLQFLFEYFSETQRNKGNFPGRFSGRQFSNSRSEMNVSTLELGDSALYLCASSSGTSGETQYFGPGTRLLVL.

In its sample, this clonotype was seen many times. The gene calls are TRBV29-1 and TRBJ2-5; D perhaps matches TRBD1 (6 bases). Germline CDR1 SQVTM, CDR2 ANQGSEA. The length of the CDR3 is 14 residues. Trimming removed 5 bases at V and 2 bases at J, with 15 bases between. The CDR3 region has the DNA TGCAGCGTTCGAAAGGGGACAACACAAGAGACCCAGTACTTC. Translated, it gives CSVRKGTTQETQYF.

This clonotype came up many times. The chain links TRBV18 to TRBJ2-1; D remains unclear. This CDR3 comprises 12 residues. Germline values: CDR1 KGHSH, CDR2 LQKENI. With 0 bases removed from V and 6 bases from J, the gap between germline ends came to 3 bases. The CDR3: CASSPPSNEQFF. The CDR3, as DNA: TGTGCCAGCTCACCACCCAGCAATGAGCAGTTCTTC.

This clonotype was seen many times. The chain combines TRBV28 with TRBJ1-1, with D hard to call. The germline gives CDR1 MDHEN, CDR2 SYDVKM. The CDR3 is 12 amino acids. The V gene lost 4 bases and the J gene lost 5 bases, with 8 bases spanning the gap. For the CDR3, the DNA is TGTGCCAGCAGTTCAAGCATGACTGAAGCTTTCTTT. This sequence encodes CASSSSMTEAFF.

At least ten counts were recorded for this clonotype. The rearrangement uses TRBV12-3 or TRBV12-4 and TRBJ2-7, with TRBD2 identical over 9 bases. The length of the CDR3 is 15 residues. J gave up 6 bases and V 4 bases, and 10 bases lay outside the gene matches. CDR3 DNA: TGTGCCAGCAGTTCACCGGGACTAGCCCGTCCCGAGCAGTACTTC. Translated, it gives CASSSPGLARPEQYF.

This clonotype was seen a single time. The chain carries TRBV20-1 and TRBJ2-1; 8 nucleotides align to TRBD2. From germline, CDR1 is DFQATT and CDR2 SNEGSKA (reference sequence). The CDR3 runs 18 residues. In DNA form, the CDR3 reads TGCTGGGCCCCGACTCCGGGCTTAGCGGGACGCTCCTACAATGAGCAGTTCTTC. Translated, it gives CWAPTPGLAGRSYNEQFF.